The clone carrying this T cell receptor (beta chain) was detected only a few times. Its antigen is as yet unknown. Trimming cost V 5 bases and J 2 bases, with 15 bases left between them. Germline CDR1 is MNHEY and CDR2 is SMNVEV (reference sequence). This CDR3 contains 15 residues. The data belong to a study of T cell repertoires in cytomegalovirus infection. As for the study in general: Selection of CMV epitopes for the study included recently identified HLA-C-restricted and well-studied HLA-B-restricted ones. Based on public TCR beta signatures, there were indications of CMV infection and of a matching HLA type. Study-level results: Across the ex vivo response, the dominant clonotypes were HLA-C-restricted CMV-specific TCR beta clonotypes. Individuals carrying CMV plus the relevant HLA were identified by cumulative frequency of public TCR beta families.

TCRdb processed the reads anew with MiXCR; each CDR3 protein has one entry. This table has under 850,000 distinct CDR3 sequences, roughly 33% appearing once. The V call is TRBV27, the J call TRBJ2-5; D remains ambiguous. This sequence originates from a human donor in good health (CMV status not recorded). Some clones in this sample may be carry-over from other donors' samples. The sequencing used cultured PBMCs, collected from culture after CMV antigen stimulation. CDR3 in DNA: TGTGCCAGCAGTACGGACGCTATTCGACAAGAGACCCAGTACTTC. Translation: CASSTDAIRQETQYF.